The sequence of this TCR beta chain was determined in a study of T cell repertoires in cytomegalovirus infection. Findings and caveats of the study: Ex vivo responses were dominated by HLA-C-restricted CMV-specific TCR beta clonotypes.

As regards this clonotype: Its antigen is currently unknown.

CDR1 and CDR2 (germline): DFQATT, SNEGSKA (reference sequence). Trimming took off 3 bases at V and 6 bases at J, with 9 bases between the two ends. This CDR3 has 12 amino acids. TCRdb re-derived calls from the reads in MiXCR, one entry per CDR3 protein. Among some 130,000 distinct CDR3 sequences, 20% to 30% were seen once, and the ten largest hold 30% to 35%. The sequencing input was PBMCs, sequenced either directly or after in vitro stimulation (not recorded which). This sequence was found in a human donor in good health (CMV status not recorded). Some clones in this sample may be carry-over from other donors' samples. J is TRBJ1-5 and V is TRBV20-1; the D gene is possibly TRBD1 (5 bases). CDR3 residues: CSASRRGQPQHF. In nucleotides, the CDR3 is TGCAGTGCTAGTCGGAGGGGTCAGCCCCAGCATTTT.